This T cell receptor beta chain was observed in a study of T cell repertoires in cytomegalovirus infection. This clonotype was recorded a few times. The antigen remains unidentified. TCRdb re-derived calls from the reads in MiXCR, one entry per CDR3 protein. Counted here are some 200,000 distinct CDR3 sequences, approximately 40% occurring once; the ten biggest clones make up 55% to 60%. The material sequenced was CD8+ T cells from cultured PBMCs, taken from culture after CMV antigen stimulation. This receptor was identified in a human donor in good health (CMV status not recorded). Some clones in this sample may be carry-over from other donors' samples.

The CDR3 DNA is TGCAGCGCTGCAAAAAGCGGGTCGGTGTACGAGCAGTACTTC. Translated, it gives CSAAKSGSVYEQYF. The chain is built from TRBV29-1 and TRBJ2-7, with D perhaps TRBD2 (6 bases). CDR3 length: 14 residues. V was clipped by 7 bases and J by 4 bases, with 20 bases between them. The V gene's germline CDR1 is SQVTM and CDR2 ANQGSEA.